One and the same sample provided the 28 T cell receptor beta chains below, sequenced in a study of blood T cell repertoires in COVID-19. The data were produced by immunoSEQ multiplex PCR, yet TCRdb's version contains in-frame clones alone and is incomplete. The repertoire holds over 90,000 clones, with approximately 90% as singletons. The specimen was peripheral blood. All receptors derive from a man aged 50 to 60 in a cohort sampled during active COVID-19.

This clone was counted only a few times. The gene calls are TRBV7-8 and TRBJ1-5; D might be TRBD1 (6 bases). The CDR3 spans 17 residues. Looked up from germline, CDR1 is SGHVS and CDR2 is FQNEAQ. V lost 1 base, J lost 2 bases, and 15 bases lay in between. The CDR3 spells CASSLEIGRGGNQPQHF. CDR3 sequence (DNA): TGTGCCAGCAGCTTAGAAATCGGCAGGGGAGGCAATCAGCCCCAGCATTTT.

The chain employs TRBV5-1 and TRBJ2-5, with 10 bases that match TRBD1. J lost 4 bases, V lost 4 bases, and 10 bases had no gene match. The germline CDR1 and CDR2 sequences are SGHRS and YFSETQ. This CDR3 has 16 amino acids. In DNA, the CDR3 is TGCGCCAGCAGCCGGAGCCTGACAGGGGGCGGAGAGACCCAGTACTTC. Translated: CASSRSLTGGGETQYF.

The chain is built from TRBV6-6 and TRBJ1-5; D possibly corresponds to TRBD1 (6 bases). Trimming removed 1 base from V and 2 bases from J, with 6 bases in between. Germline-derived CDR1 and CDR2 are MNHNY and SVGAGI (reference sequence). This CDR3 is built from 14 residues. The CDR3, as DNA: TGTGCCAGCAGTTACTACAGGGGCAATCAGCCCCAGCATTTT. It encodes CASSYYRGNQPQHF.

This clone occurred once. V and J are TRBV4-2 and TRBJ2-5; 13 positions match TRBD2. This CDR3 is 15 amino acids long. Germline CDR1 and CDR2: LGHNA and YNFKEQ. Trimming removed 1 base from V and 5 bases from J; junction bases left unmatched: 1. In nucleotides, the CDR3 is TGTGCCAGCAGCCAAGTGACTAGCGGGGGGGAGACCCAGTACTTC. It specifies CASSQVTSGGETQYF.

CDR3 bases: TGTGCCAGCAGCCAAGCCGGGGGGCGGATTTCTGAGCAGTTCTTC. Translating gives CASSQAGGRISEQFF. The chain couples TRBV3-1 (or the pseudogene TRBV3-2) to TRBJ2-1; tentative D call: TRBD2 (7 bases). Germline V gives CDR1 LGHDT, CDR2 YNNKEL (reference sequence). V was shortened by 1 base and J by 9 bases, with 16 bases between the two germline ends. The length of the CDR3 is 15 residues.

In its sample, this clone was seen a few times. The rearrangement uses TRBV5-1 and TRBJ2-7; perhaps TRBD1 as D (5 bases). The CDR3 contains 14 residues. Trimming removed 3 bases from V and 2 bases from J, with 12 bases in between. Germline-derived CDR1 and CDR2 are SGHRS and YFSETQ. The CDR3 nucleotides are TGCGCCAGCAGCTGGGGCCCCCCTACCTACGAGCAGTACTTC. This sequence encodes CASSWGPPTYEQYF.

The CDR3 DNA reads TGCGCCAGCAGCTTGGCCGCCTACCACACCGGGGAGCTGTTTTTT. Protein sequence: CASSLAAYHTGELFF. The chain is built from TRBV5-1 and TRBJ2-2; D gene unclear. Germline CDR1 reads SGHRS; CDR2 reads YFSETQ. Trimming stripped 0 bases from V and 3 bases from J, with 9 bases between. The CDR3 totals 15 residues.

The chain employs TRBV7-8 and TRBJ2-1; 11 bases align to TRBD2. CDR1 SGHVS and CDR2 FQNEAQ come from the germline V gene. V was pared by 3 bases and J by 6 bases, with 1 base of the junction left unmatched. There are 14 residues in the CDR3. Written as DNA, the CDR3 is TGTGCCAGCAGCTTCACTAGCGGGGGCAATGAGCAGTTCTTC. Protein product: CASSFTSGGNEQFF.

This rearrangement joins TRBV6-5 to TRBJ2-3; TRBD2 aligns across 8 bases. Germline V gene lookup returns CDR1 MNHEY and CDR2 SVGAGI. Trimming took 8 bases from V and 4 from J; bases not matched to a gene: 11. The CDR3 length is 15 residues. CDR3 sequence: CASPKPSGGPDTQYF. The DNA for the CDR3 is TGTGCCAGCCCTAAACCCAGCGGGGGACCAGATACGCAGTATTTT.

The V call is TRBV13, the J call TRBJ1-2; tentative D call: TRBD1 (6 bases). The CDR3 has 19 amino acids. CDR1 is PRHDT and CDR2 is FYEKMQ in the germline V gene (reference sequence). V lost 5 bases and J lost 3, with 28 bases in between. CDR3 sequence: CASSERGGVHPQNYYGYTF. The CDR3 region has the DNA TGTGCCAGCAGCGAAAGGGGGGGTGTCCACCCCCAGAACTACTATGGCTACACCTTC.

This chain links TRBV9 with TRBJ2-2; TRBD2 matches at 10 bases. J gave up 4 bases and V 1 base, and 7 bases lay outside the gene matches. CDR1 and CDR2 (germline): SGDLS, YYNGEE. The CDR3 loop spans 17 amino acids. Here the CDR3 reads CASSVRAGGPSTGELFF. In DNA form, the CDR3 reads TGTGCCAGCAGCGTAAGAGCGGGGGGGCCCAGCACCGGGGAGCTGTTTTTT.

The chain combines TRBV5-5 with TRBJ1-4; unclear D gene. Deletions cut 2 bases from V and 4 bases from J, with 9 bases between. Germline lookup yields CDR1 SGHKS and CDR2 YYEKEE (reference sequence). The CDR3 contains 14 residues. The CDR3 DNA reads as TGTGCCAGCAGCTTCGGGGTACTTAATGAAAAACTGTTTTTT. Its protein is CASSFGVLNEKLFF.

J is TRBJ2-3 and V is TRBV27; a possible D gene is TRBD2 (5 bases). CDR1 MNHEY and CDR2 SMNVEV come from the germline V gene (reference sequence). Trimming removed 5 bases at V and 2 bases at J, with 14 bases between. CDR3 length equals 15 residues. The CDR3 DNA is TGTGCCAGCAGTAGTCTAGACTATATCACAGATACGCAGTATTTT. This codes for CASSSLDYITDTQYF.

The chain recombines TRBV6-6 with TRBJ2-7; TRBD1 matches 9 bases. Germline trimming cut 5 bases from V and 6 bases from J; bases unmatched to any gene: 11. The CDR3 has 15 amino acids. Germline CDR1 reads MNHNY; CDR2 reads SVGAGI (reference sequence). The CDR3 nucleotides read TGTGCCAGCAGTCGATTGGACAGGGGAGATGGCGAGCAGTACTTC. This sequence encodes CASSRLDRGDGEQYF.

This chain joins TRBV11-2 and TRBJ2-7; D is ambiguous. CDR3 length equals 15 residues. Germline V lookup: CDR1 SGHAT, CDR2 FQNNGV. V was trimmed by 1 base and J by 2 bases, leaving 12 bases between them. CDR3 protein: CASSLGLDAAYEQYV. CDR3 in DNA: TGTGCCAGCAGCTTAGGGCTAGATGCCGCCTACGAGCAGTACGTC.

CDR3 amino acids: CASSSSVTRTDTQYF. The CDR3 region has the DNA TGTGCCAGCAGCTCGTCTGTCACTCGCACAGATACGCAGTATTTT. The genes are TRBV7-2 and TRBJ2-3, with D unclear. V gave up 4 bases and J gave up 1 base, with 12 bases separating them. Germline CDR1 reads SGHTA; CDR2 reads FQGNSA. The CDR3 spans 15 residues.

The sample holds a few counts of this clone. J is TRBJ2-4 and V is TRBV6-5; maybe TRBD1 (6 bases). The ends were cut back, 7 bases at V and 0 bases at J, with 10 bases in the middle. Germline V CDR1 and CDR2: MNHEY, SVGAGI. This CDR3 is 14 amino acids long. DNA for the CDR3: TGTGCCAGCAAGAAACAGGGAGCCAAAAACATTCAGTACTTC. The encoded protein is CASKKQGAKNIQYF.

CDR3: CASSLTGGNGNTIYF. DNA of the CDR3: TGCGCCAGCAGCTTGACAGGGGGCAATGGAAACACCATATATTTT. The J gene is TRBJ1-3, the V gene TRBV5-1, with 9 bases that match TRBD1. Trimming cost V 1 base and J 3 bases; bases outside gene matches: 2. This CDR3 contains 15 residues. Germline V lookup: CDR1 SGHRS, CDR2 YFSETQ.

CDR3 sequence (DNA): TGCGCCAGCAGCATACAAGAGACCCAGTACTTC. Translating it yields CASSIQETQYF. J is TRBJ2-5 and V is TRBV5-1; D call uncertain. V dropped 4 bases and J dropped 2 bases, with 3 bases sitting between them. Germline lookup yields CDR1 SGHRS and CDR2 YFSETQ. The CDR3 runs 11 residues.

The chain carries TRBV19 and TRBJ2-3, with 8 bases aligning to TRBD1. Germline values: CDR1 LNHDA, CDR2 SQIVND (reference sequence). There are 15 residues in the CDR3. J lost 6 bases, V lost 8 bases, and 13 bases had no gene match. The CDR3 coding sequence is TGTGCCAGTCATAGGACAGGGAGACGAGGGGATACGCAGTATTTT. Protein sequence: CASHRTGRRGDTQYF.

The chain is built from TRBV11-3 and TRBJ2-3, with D uncertain. Germline values: CDR1 SGHNT, CDR2 YENEEA. This CDR3 comprises 13 residues. Trimming shortened V by 4 bases and J by 14 bases, and 19 bases separated the two germline ends. The chain's CDR3 is CASSSEAATMSYF. CDR3 sequence (DNA): TGTGCCAGCAGCTCCGAAGCAGCGACGATGTCGTATTTT.

V is TRBV4-3 and J is TRBJ2-1; TRBD2 matches at 8 bases. Trimming took 4 bases from V and 3 from J; bases not matched to a gene: 8. The CDR3 sequence is 16 residues long. The germline V gene encodes CDR1 LGHNA and CDR2 YSLEER. CDR3 amino acids: CASSPDESGGYNEQFF. The CDR3 DNA follows: TGCGCCAGCAGCCCAGATGAGAGCGGGGGCTACAATGAGCAGTTCTTC.

This chain connects TRBV4-2 to TRBJ2-1; 7 positions agree with TRBD2. CDR1 is LGHNA, CDR2 YNFKEQ, per germline. Trimming at V came to 3 bases and at J to 2 bases, leaving 1 base not matched to a gene. The CDR3 totals 14 residues. DNA of the CDR3: TGTGCCAGCAGCCACGGGGGGACCTACAATGAGCAGTTCTTC. It encodes CASSHGGTYNEQFF.

This clone has more than one count but fewer than ten. The J gene is TRBJ2-1, the V gene TRBV19, with D possibly matching TRBD2 (5 bases). Trimming left V 2 bases short and J 10 bases short, with 12 bases between. The CDR3 runs 13 residues. Germline-derived CDR1 and CDR2 are LNHDA and SQIVND (reference sequence). DNA of the CDR3: TGTGCCAGTAGTATATTGTTGGGCGGGGAGCAGTTCTTC. Protein: CASSILLGGEQFF.

The chain uses TRBV2 and TRBJ2-1, with 8 bases aligning to TRBD2. The CDR3 is made up of 12 amino acids. Trimming removed 6 bases from V and 9 bases from J; junction bases left unmatched: 4. Germline CDR1 is SNHLY and CDR2 is FYNNEI. The CDR3 here is CASRPGGVEQFF. DNA for the CDR3: TGTGCCAGCAGACCGGGGGGGGTTGAGCAGTTCTTC.

This clone was counted a single time. This sequence joins TRBV18 and TRBJ2-5; D is perhaps TRBD1 (6 bases). V dropped 6 bases and J dropped 3 bases, with 11 bases sitting between them. Germline CDR1 and CDR2: KGHSH and LQKENI. The CDR3 covers 13 residues. CDR3 bases: TGTGCCAGCTCCTCTGGACAGAAAGAGACCCAGTACTTC. Encoded protein: CASSSGQKETQYF.

J is TRBJ2-4 and V is TRBV5-4, with 8 nucleotides matching TRBD2. CDR1 is SGHNT, CDR2 YYREEE, per germline (reference sequence). The CDR3 extends over 14 amino acids. Trimming removed 2 bases from V and 8 bases from J; junction bases left unmatched: 6. CDR3 coding DNA: TGTGCCAGCAGCTTTACGGGGGGGCGGGACATTCAGTACTTC. Its translation: CASSFTGGRDIQYF.

The chain is built from TRBV5-4 and TRBJ2-1; 10 nucleotides match TRBD1. The germline gives CDR1 SGHNT, CDR2 YYREEE (reference sequence). Germline trimming cut 4 bases from V and 3 bases from J; bases unmatched to any gene: 4. This CDR3 has 15 residues. The CDR3 sequence is CASSGQGGLYNEQFF. DNA for the CDR3: TGTGCCAGCAGCGGACAGGGGGGCCTCTACAATGAGCAGTTCTTC.